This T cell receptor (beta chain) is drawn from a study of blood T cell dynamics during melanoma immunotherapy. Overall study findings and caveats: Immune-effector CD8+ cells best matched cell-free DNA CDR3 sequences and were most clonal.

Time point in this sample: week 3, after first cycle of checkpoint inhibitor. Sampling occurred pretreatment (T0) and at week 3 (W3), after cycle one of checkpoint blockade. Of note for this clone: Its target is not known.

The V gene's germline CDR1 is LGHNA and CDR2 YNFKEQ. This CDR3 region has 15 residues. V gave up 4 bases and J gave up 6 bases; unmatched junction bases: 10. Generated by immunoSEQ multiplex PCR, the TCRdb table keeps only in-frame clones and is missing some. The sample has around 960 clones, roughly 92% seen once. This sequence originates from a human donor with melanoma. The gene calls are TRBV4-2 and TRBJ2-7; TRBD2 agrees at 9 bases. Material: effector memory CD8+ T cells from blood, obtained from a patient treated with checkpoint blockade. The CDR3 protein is CASSPAGGGSSEQYF. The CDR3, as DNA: TGTGCCAGCAGCCCGGCGGGGGGGGGATCTAGCGAGCAGTACTTC.